This T cell receptor (beta chain) was sequenced in a study of early T cells in non-severe SARS-CoV-2 infection. About this clonotype: What it binds is unknown.

Study-wide findings and caveats: Private and CD4 specificities were missed by VDJdb matching, which favored anti-spike CD8 responses.

Separate cDNA molecules each had unique molecular identifiers attached to them. TCRdb reanalysed the 5' RACE reads using MiXCR and keeps one entry per CDR3 protein. The table has roughly 60,000 distinct CDR3 sequences, around 13% seen once. V gave up 6 bases and J gave up 1 base, with 10 bases separating them. Germline values: CDR1 MDHEN, CDR2 SYDVKM. This CDR3 contains 14 residues. This receptor was obtained from an adult who was a healthcare worker with PCR-confirmed SARS-CoV-2 infection or an uninfected control (not recorded which). Sequencing input: whole blood. The V call is TRBV28, the J call TRBJ1-5, with a weak D call TRBD1 (5 bases). The CDR3 nucleotides are TGTGCCAGCAGCCAGGGAGGGAGCAATCAGCCCCAGCATTTT. This sequence encodes CASSQGGSNQPQHF.